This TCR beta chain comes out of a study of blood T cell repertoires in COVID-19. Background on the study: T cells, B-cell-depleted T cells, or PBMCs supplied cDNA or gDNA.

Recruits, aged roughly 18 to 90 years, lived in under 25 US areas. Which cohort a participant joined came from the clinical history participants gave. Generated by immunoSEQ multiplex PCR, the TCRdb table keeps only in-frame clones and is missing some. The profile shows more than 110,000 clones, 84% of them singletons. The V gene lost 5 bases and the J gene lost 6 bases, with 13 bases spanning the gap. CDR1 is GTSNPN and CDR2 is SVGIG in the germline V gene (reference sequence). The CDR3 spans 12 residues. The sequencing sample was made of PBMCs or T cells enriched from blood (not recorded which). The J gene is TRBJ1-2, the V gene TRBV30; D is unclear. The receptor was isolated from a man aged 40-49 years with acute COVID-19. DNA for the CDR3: TGTGCCTGGGCCGCAGGCGAGAATGGCTACACCTTC. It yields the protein CAWAAGENGYTF.